This TCR beta chain was sequenced for a study of T cells in women clearing cervical HPV infection. Method: immunoSEQ multiplex PCR; TCRdb's copy keeps in-frame clones and lacks some. There are tens of thousands of clones in the sample, with 4.5% to 6% held by the top ten. This clonotype originated in a woman between 18 and 75 years old with a cervical HPV16 infection that either progressed to CIN3+ or cleared (not recorded which). Sequencing used blood buffy coat.

The sequenced CDR3 bases are TGTGCTAGTGGTTTGGAAAAGGGACTAGCGGGGGCCAATGAG. It is translated as CASGLEKGLAGANE. The complete CDR3 sequence is CASGLEKGLAGANEQFF. The chain is built from TRBV12-5 and TRBJ2-1, with 14 bases fitting TRBD2. The missing CDR3 end, 3 residues past where the read stops, is filled in from the germline J gene. This CDR3 has 17 amino acids. Trimming cost V 1 base and J 6 bases; bases outside gene matches: 5. CDR1 LGHNT and CDR2 FRNRAP come from the germline V gene.